This record covers a single TCR beta chain. Antigen: not known. The data originate from a study of Ad26.COV2.S vaccination and SARS-CoV-2 variants. Study-level points and caveats: Placebo recipients had lower spike-specific TCR breadth than vaccine recipients. Across vaccine and placebo recipients, the breadth of non-spike TCRs was similar.

Germline CDR1 MNHEY, CDR2 SMNVEV (reference sequence). V lost 7 bases and J lost 8; bases outside the gene matches: 10. This CDR3 has 14 amino acids. This sample's treatment: 15 to 20 received Ad26.COV2.S at low or high dose, single or two shots; 5 received placebo; per-sample allocation not given. Sample collection was performed on day 63 after the first vaccine or placebo injection. An Ad26 vector expressing Wuhan-strain SARS-CoV-2 spike constituted the vaccine. The assay was immunoSEQ multiplex PCR, and TCRdb's table has in-frame clones only and misses some. This table has a few hundred thousand clones, approximately 87% appearing once.

This receptor was identified in a person aged 18-60 years who received the Ad26.COV2.S COVID-19 vaccine or a placebo. The chain uses TRBV27 and TRBJ2-1, with TRBD1 matching over 8 bases. The material was peripheral blood, obtained in a trial of Ad26.COV2.S vaccine versus placebo. In DNA form, the CDR3 reads TGTGCCAGCACTTCCCCGGGACAGGCCGATGAGCAGTTCTTC. Translation gives CASTSPGQADEQFF.